This TCR beta chain was observed in a study of T cell responses to AZD1222 COVID-19 vaccine. The overall study: Pooled samples include second doses given at about 4 or 12 weeks. Study-wide points: The number of AZD1222 recipients seropositive at baseline was only five or six. After the peak T cell response, and only then, were repertoires sampled. Per reports, nearly half of all spike-specific TCRs target regions that are unmutated in variants.

TCRdb's table, derived via immunoSEQ multiplex PCR, lists solely in-frame clones and lacks some. The profile shows roughly 120,000 clones, roughly 88% of them singletons. V lost 3 bases to trimming and J lost 4 bases; unmatched junction nucleotides: 5. The CDR3 loop spans 15 amino acids. Germline CDR1 and CDR2: SGHTA and FQGTGA. Comment on this clone: Its antigen is still unknown.

The clonotype was recovered from an adult in good health. This chain joins TRBV7-3 and TRBJ2-3; 9 bases are shared with TRBD1. Sequencing was performed on peripheral blood, taken on day 0 of AZD1222 vaccination. CDR3 nucleotide sequence: TGTGCCAGCAGCTTGACAGGGGGTTATTCAGATACGCAGTATTTT. Protein: CASSLTGGYSDTQYF.